The 8 T cell receptor beta chains listed next were all sequenced from one sample in a study of shared clonotypes between healthy human individuals. TCRdb's table, derived via immunoSEQ multiplex PCR, lists solely in-frame clones and lacks some. This sample has roughly 2,500,000 clones, with approximately 94% found just once. Source material: naive CD4+ T cells from PBMCs. The subset was: CD45RA+ positively selected. Every receptor here comes from a man aged 18 to 30 in good health. Some clones in this sample may be carry-over from other donors' samples.

The chain has TRBV19 and TRBJ1-2; D perhaps matches TRBD1 (5 bases). This CDR3 comprises 12 residues. Germline loops: CDR1 LNHDA, CDR2 SQIVND (reference sequence). V gave up 9 bases and J gave up 4 bases, with 12 bases separating them. The CDR3 sequence: CASCSDTYGYTF. In DNA form, the CDR3 reads TGTGCCAGCTGTTCGGACACCTATGGCTACACCTTC.

V gene TRBV19 combines with J gene TRBJ1-4, with unresolved D. Germline V gives CDR1 LNHDA, CDR2 SQIVND (reference sequence). The CDR3 runs 14 residues. V dropped 6 bases and J dropped 0 bases, with 8 bases sitting between them. This CDR3 reads CASRSHSTNEKLFF. CDR3 DNA: TGTGCCAGTAGATCCCACTCAACTAATGAAAAACTGTTTTTT.

The chain links TRBV11-2 to TRBJ1-1; a weak D match, TRBD1 (5 bases). This CDR3 spans 18 amino acids. Germline loops: CDR1 SGHAT, CDR2 FQNNGV. V gave up 4 bases and J gave up 5 bases, with 26 bases separating them. In nucleotides, the CDR3 is TGTGCCAGCAGCTCCCTCCGGGCTACAGTAAGGGGTGGTACTGAAGCTTTCTTT. It yields the protein CASSSLRATVRGGTEAFF. Looking up the rest from reference TRBV11-2 and TRBJ1-1 gives the full variable domain: EAGVAQSPRYKIIEKRQSVAFWCNPISGHATLYWYQQILGQGPKLLIQFQNNGVVDDSQLPKDRFSAERLKGVDSTLKIQPAKLEDSAVYLCASSSLRATVRGGTEAFFGQGTRLTVV.

The chain carries TRBV5-8 and TRBJ1-5; possible D gene TRBD1, 5 bases. V was trimmed by 3 bases and J by 0 bases, leaving 16 bases between them. Germline V gene lookup returns CDR1 SGHTS and CDR2 YDEGEE. This CDR3 spans 17 amino acids. DNA for the CDR3: TGTGCCAGCAGCTCGAGCCTCGACAGTAATAGCAATCAGCCCCAGCATTTT. Protein product: CASSSSLDSNSNQPQHF.

This clone was recorded once. CDR3 sequence: CATRLEGTPYYGYTF. In nucleotides, the CDR3 is TGTGCCACCAGATTAGAGGGGACCCCCTACTATGGCTACACCTTC. V gene TRBV6-1 combines with J gene TRBJ1-2; D might be TRBD1 (5 bases). V lost 10 bases, J lost 3 bases, and 21 bases lay in between. The CDR3 is made up of 15 amino acids. CDR1 is MNHNS and CDR2 is SASEGT in the germline V gene.

V is TRBV6-6 and J is TRBJ2-3; 7 bases map to TRBD2. Germline-derived CDR1 and CDR2 are MNHNY and SVGAGI (reference sequence). V lost 0 bases and J lost 3; bases outside the gene matches: 6. There are 16 residues in the CDR3. CDR3 protein: CASSYSGTIGTDTQYF. CDR3 DNA: TGTGCCAGCAGTTACTCTGGGACTATAGGGACAGATACGCAGTATTTT.

The chain employs TRBV7-3 and TRBJ2-1; the match to TRBD2 covers 13 bases. Germline V gene sequence: CDR1 SGHTA, CDR2 FQGTGA. The trim removed 5 bases at V and 10 bases at J, leaving 8 bases unmatched. The CDR3 contains 15 residues. The DNA of the CDR3 is TGTGCCAGCAGCCCCAGTACTAGCGGGAGGGTGGAGCAGTTCTTC. Translating it yields CASSPSTSGRVEQFF.

This clone occurred a few times. The J gene is TRBJ1-1, the V gene TRBV25-1; unclear D gene. The CDR3 sequence is 13 residues long. The V gene's germline CDR1 is MGHDK and CDR2 SYGVNS. Trimming removed 8 bases at V and 1 base at J, with 11 bases between. CDR3: CASLPRGNTEAFF. For the CDR3, the DNA is TGTGCCAGCTTACCGCGAGGGAACACTGAAGCTTTCTTT.